These 9 T cell receptor beta chains came from one sample sequenced in a study of blood T cell repertoires in COVID-19 (dated by TCRdb to about 2020). Libraries were constructed by the immunoSEQ multiplex PCR assay. TCRdb provides this immuneACCESS table in a form limited to in-frame rearrangements. Some clones are lacking; in checked studies, under half of them reflect an unresolved V gene, and why the rest are absent is not known. The sample yields 200,000 or so clones; about four fifths were counted once. Less than 9.5% of the sample belongs to the ten largest clones. Sequencing was carried out using PBMCs or T cells enriched from blood (not recorded which). The receptors originated from a man aged 35 to 55 who had recovered from COVID-19.

The chain joins TRBV19 to TRBJ2-7; tentative D call: TRBD1 (6 bases). Per germline, CDR1 LNHDA and CDR2 SQIVND (reference sequence). Trimming removed 3 bases at V and 0 bases at J, with 12 bases between. The CDR3 extends over 15 amino acids. The CDR3 DNA reads as TGTGCCAGTAGTATTAGGCGGACAGACTCCTACGAGCAGTACTTC. It codes for CASSIRRTDSYEQYF.

The genes are TRBV24-1 and TRBJ2-5; weak D call: TRBD2 (5 bases). The CDR3 extends over 14 amino acids. CDR1 and CDR2 (germline): KGHDR, SFDVKD. V shed 4 bases and J shed 3 bases, with 11 bases lying between them. The chain's CDR3 is CATSDPDGEETQYF. DNA of the CDR3: TGTGCCACCAGTGACCCGGACGGGGAAGAGACCCAGTACTTC.

The CDR3 here is CASRHSPDFMNTEAFF. The CDR3 region has the DNA TGTGCCAGCAGACATAGCCCAGATTTTATGAACACTGAAGCTTTCTTT. This chain links TRBV28 with TRBJ1-1, with D unclear. Germline values: CDR1 MDHEN, CDR2 SYDVKM. The CDR3 contains 16 residues. V was cut by 6 bases and J by 0 bases, with 17 bases left in between.

The gene calls are TRBV2 and TRBJ1-1, with D tentatively TRBD1 (6 bases). V lost 8 bases and J 6 bases, leaving 19 bases between the germline ends. Per the germline V gene, CDR1 is SNHLY and CDR2 is FYNNEI. The CDR3 sequence is 14 residues long. CDR3: CASGRQELEAEAFF. The CDR3 nucleotides read TGTGCCAGCGGTCGACAGGAGTTAGAAGCTGAAGCTTTCTTT.

This clone was detected only once. The genes are TRBV5-1 and TRBJ1-4; D remains unclear. V lost 0 bases and J 7 bases, leaving 13 bases between the germline ends. Germline V gene data show CDR1 as SGHRS and CDR2 as YFSETQ. The CDR3 has 15 residues. The CDR3 loop reads CASSLARGRGEKLFF. The CDR3 DNA is TGCGCCAGCAGCTTGGCTCGAGGGCGCGGTGAAAAACTGTTTTTT.

The rearrangement joins TRBV10-3 to TRBJ2-7; 9 positions match TRBD1. The CDR3 runs 13 residues. V lost 10 bases, J lost 5 bases, and 9 bases stayed unmatched. Germline V gives CDR1 ENHRY, CDR2 SYGVKD. For the CDR3, the DNA is TGTGCCACGAACCGGGACAGGGCCGACGAGCAGTACTTC. It translates to CATNRDRADEQYF.

This sequence joins TRBV2 and TRBJ1-1, with TRBD1 as a possible D gene (6 bases). This CDR3 has 14 residues. V lost 8 bases and J 0 bases, leaving 13 bases between the germline ends. Looked up from germline, CDR1 is SNHLY and CDR2 is FYNNEI. The CDR3 sequence is CASSGGGMNTEAFF. CDR3 sequence (DNA): TGTGCCAGCTCGGGGGGGGGCATGAACACTGAAGCTTTCTTT. The complete variable domain, with remaining parts taken from reference TRBV2 and TRBJ1-1, reads EPEVTQTPSHQVTQMGQEVILRCVPISNHLYFYWYRQILGQKVEFLVSFYNNEISEKSEIFDDQFSVERPDGSNFTLKIRSTKLEDSAMYFCASSGGGMNTEAFFGQGTRLTVV.

V usage is TRBV19 and J usage is TRBJ1-1, with 11 bases fitting TRBD1. The length of the CDR3 is 15 residues. The V segment lost 4 bases and the J segment 6 bases; nucleotides outside the gene matches: 7. Germline V gene sequence: CDR1 LNHDA, CDR2 SQIVND (reference sequence). CDR3 residues: CASSRRTGGDAEAFF. The CDR3, as DNA: TGTGCCAGTAGTAGACGGACAGGGGGCGACGCTGAAGCTTTCTTT.

The chain employs TRBV11-1 and TRBJ2-7; 8 bases map to TRBD2. This CDR3 region has 15 residues. V gave up 1 base and J gave up 2 bases; unmatched junction bases: 4. The germline CDR1 and CDR2 sequences are SGHAT and FQDESV (reference sequence). The CDR3 DNA is TGTGCCAGCAGCTTAGTACGGGGGGGAACCTACGAGCAGTACTTC. The encoded protein is CASSLVRGGTYEQYF.